This T cell receptor (beta chain) comes out of a study of a mutant IDH1 vaccine in newly diagnosed glioma. At the level of the study: Most had both radiotherapy and temozolomide beforehand; others had only one.

Overall study findings and caveats: Seemingly, top peripheral T cell clonotype changes bore no relation to pseudoprogression.

Time point in this sample: baseline, week 1 (first vaccination visit). The treatment here: pre-vaccination baseline after standard-of-care therapy. Donor tumors were new WHO grade 3 or 4 IDH1-mutant, ATRX-lost astrocytomas. Notes on this clone: The antigen is not known.

Assay: immunoSEQ multiplex PCR; the TCRdb copy retains only in-frame clones and omits some. The table shows 70,000 to 100,000 clones, with roughly 82% occurring only once. CDR3 size: 15 residues. Trimming shortened V by 3 bases and J by 8 bases, and 16 bases separated the two germline ends. Germline CDR1 and CDR2: LNHDA and SQIVND (reference sequence). The chain links TRBV19 to TRBJ1-4; maybe TRBD1 (6 bases). The source was PBMCs, collected from a glioma patient treated with radiotherapy, temozolomide or both. The receptor comes from a man aged 35 to 55 with glioma. Some clones in this sample may be carry-over from other donors' samples. The CDR3 spells CASSIPPTGYEKLFF. DNA of the CDR3: TGTGCCAGTAGTATCCCACCTACAGGGTACGAAAAACTGTTTTTT.